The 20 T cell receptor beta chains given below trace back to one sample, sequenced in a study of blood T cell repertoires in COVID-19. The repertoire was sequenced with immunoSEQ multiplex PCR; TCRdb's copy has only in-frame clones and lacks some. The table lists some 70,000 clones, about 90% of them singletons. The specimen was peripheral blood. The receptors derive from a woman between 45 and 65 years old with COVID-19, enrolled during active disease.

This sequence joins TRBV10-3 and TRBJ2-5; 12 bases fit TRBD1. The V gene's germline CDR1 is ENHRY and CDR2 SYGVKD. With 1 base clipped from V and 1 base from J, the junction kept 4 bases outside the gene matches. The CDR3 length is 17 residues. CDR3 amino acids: CAISELGQGAVQETQYF. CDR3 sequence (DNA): TGTGCCATCAGTGAGTTGGGACAGGGGGCCGTCCAAGAGACCCAGTACTTC.

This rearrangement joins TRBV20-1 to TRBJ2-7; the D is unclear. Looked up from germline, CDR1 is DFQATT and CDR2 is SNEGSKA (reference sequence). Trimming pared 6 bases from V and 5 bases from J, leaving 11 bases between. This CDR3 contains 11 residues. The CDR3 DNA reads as TGCAGTGCCGATAGAGGCCACGAGCAGTACTTC. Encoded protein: CSADRGHEQYF.

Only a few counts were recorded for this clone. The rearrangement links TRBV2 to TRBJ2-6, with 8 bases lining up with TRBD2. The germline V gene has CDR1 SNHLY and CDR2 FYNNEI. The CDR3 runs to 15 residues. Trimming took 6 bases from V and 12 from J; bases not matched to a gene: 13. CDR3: CASSVGLAPQSVLTF. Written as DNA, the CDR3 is TGTGCCAGCAGCGTTGGACTAGCCCCCCAAAGCGTCCTGACTTTC.

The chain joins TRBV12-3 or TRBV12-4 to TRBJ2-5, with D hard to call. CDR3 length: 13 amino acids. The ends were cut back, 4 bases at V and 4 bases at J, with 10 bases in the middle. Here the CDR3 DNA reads TGTGCCAGCAGTTCCAGACACCCAGAGACCCAGTACTTC. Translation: CASSSRHPETQYF.

This CDR3 reads CASSPRTSGRIHEQFF. For the CDR3, the DNA is TGTGCCAGTAGTCCCCGGACTAGCGGGAGGATTCATGAGCAGTTCTTC. The rearrangement links TRBV19 to TRBJ2-1, with 14 bases that match TRBD2. The V gene end was trimmed by 5 bases and the J gene end by 8 bases; junction bases not matched to a gene: 8. The CDR3 runs 16 residues. CDR1 LNHDA and CDR2 SQIVND come from the germline V gene (reference sequence).

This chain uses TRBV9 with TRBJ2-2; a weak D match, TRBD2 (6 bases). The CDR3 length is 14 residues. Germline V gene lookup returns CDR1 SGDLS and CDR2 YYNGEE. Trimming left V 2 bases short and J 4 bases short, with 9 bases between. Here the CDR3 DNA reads TGTGCCAGCAGCGTGGGAGGTTTCACCGGGGAGCTGTTTTTT. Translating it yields CASSVGGFTGELFF.

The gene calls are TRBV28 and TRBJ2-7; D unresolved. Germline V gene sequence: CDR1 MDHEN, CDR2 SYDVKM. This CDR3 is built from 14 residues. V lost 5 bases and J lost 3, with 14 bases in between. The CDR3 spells CASSPWATYYEQYF. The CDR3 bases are TGTGCCAGCAGTCCCTGGGCCACATACTACGAGCAGTACTTC.

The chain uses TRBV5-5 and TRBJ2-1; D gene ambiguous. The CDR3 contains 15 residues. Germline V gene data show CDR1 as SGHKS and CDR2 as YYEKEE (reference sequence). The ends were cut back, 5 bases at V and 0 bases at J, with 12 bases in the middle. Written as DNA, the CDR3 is TGTGCCAGCAGGGAAGCGCAGAGCTCCTACAATGAGCAGTTCTTC. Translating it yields CASREAQSSYNEQFF. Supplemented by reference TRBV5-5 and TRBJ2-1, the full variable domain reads DAGVTQSPTHLIKTRGQQVTLRCSPISGHKSVSWYQQVLGQGPQFIFQYYEKEERGRGNFPDRFSARQFPNYSSELNVNALLLGDSALYLCASREAQSSYNEQFFGPGTRLTVL.

The CDR3 coding sequence is TGTGCCAGCAGTTACTCGAGCTACGAGCAGTACTTC. It codes for CASSYSSYEQYF. The chain is built from TRBV6-2 or TRBV6-3 and TRBJ2-7; D is uncertain. Germline V gene data show CDR1 as MNHEY and CDR2 as SVGEGT. Trimming cost V 0 bases and J 3 bases, with 3 bases left between them. The CDR3 sequence is 12 residues long.

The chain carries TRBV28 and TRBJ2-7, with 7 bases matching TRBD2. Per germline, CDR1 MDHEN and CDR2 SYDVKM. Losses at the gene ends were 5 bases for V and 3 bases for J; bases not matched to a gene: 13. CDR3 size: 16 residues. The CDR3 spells CASSASQAGEYYEQYF. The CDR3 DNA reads TGTGCCAGCAGTGCATCCCAGGCGGGAGAATACTACGAGCAGTACTTC.

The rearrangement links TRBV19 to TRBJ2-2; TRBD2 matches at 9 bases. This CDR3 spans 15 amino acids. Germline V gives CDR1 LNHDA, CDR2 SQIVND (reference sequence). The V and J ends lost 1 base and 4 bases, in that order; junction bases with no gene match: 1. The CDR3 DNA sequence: TGTGCCAGTAGTATAGTGGGACTAGCCACCGGGGAGCTGTTTTTT. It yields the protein CASSIVGLATGELFF.

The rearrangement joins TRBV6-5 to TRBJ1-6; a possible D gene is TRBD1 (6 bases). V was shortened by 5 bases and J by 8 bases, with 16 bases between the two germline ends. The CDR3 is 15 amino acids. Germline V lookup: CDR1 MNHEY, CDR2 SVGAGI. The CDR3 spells CASSMTGGQDSPLHF. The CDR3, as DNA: TGTGCCAGCAGTATGACAGGCGGCCAGGATTCACCCCTCCACTTT.

The CDR3 is CASSPVLPRYFGEQYF. In DNA form, the CDR3 reads TGTGCCAGTAGTCCCGTCTTACCTCGGTACTTCGGCGAGCAGTACTTC. This chain links TRBV19 with TRBJ2-7; unclear D gene. There are 16 residues in the CDR3. The V end was cut by 5 bases, the J end by 6 bases, with 23 bases between. The germline V gene has CDR1 LNHDA and CDR2 SQIVND (reference sequence). Full variable domain (outside the CDR3, taken from reference TRBV19 and TRBJ2-7): DGGITQSPKYLFRKEGQNVTLSCEQNLNHDAMYWYRQDPGQGLRLIYYSQIVNDFQKGDIAEGYSVSREKKESFPLTVTSAQKNPTAFYLCASSPVLPRYFGEQYFGPGTRLTVT.

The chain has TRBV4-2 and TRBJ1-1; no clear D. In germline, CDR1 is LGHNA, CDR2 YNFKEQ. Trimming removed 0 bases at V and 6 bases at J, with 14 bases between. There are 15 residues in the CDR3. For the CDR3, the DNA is TGTGCCAGCAGCCAAGATTCATGGGCGATAGCTGAAGCTTTCTTT. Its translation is CASSQDSWAIAEAFF.

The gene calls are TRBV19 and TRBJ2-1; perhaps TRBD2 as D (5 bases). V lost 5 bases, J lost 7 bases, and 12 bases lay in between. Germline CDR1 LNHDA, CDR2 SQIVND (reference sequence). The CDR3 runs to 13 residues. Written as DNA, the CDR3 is TGTGCCAGTAGTCAACTAGGGATAAATGAGCAGTTCTTC. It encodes CASSQLGINEQFF.

The CDR3 spells CASSRQASNSPLHF. The CDR3 coding sequence is TGTGCCAGCAGTAGGCAGGCCTCGAATTCACCCCTCCACTTT. V gene TRBV6-6 combines with J gene TRBJ1-6; D unclear. Germline V gives CDR1 MNHNY, CDR2 SVGAGI (reference sequence). V was clipped by 5 bases and J by 7 bases, with 12 bases between them. This CDR3 is built from 14 residues.

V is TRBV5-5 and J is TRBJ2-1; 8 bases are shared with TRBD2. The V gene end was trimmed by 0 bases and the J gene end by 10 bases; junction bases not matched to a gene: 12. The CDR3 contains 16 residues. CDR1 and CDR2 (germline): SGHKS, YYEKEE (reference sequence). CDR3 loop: CASSLERLAGFGEQFF. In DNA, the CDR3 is TGTGCCAGCAGCTTGGAGCGTCTAGCGGGTTTCGGGGAGCAGTTCTTC.

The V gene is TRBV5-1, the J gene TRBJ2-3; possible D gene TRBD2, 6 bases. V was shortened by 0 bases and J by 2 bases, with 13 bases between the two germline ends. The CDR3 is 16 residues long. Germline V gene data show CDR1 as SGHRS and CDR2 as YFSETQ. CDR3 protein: CASSLAPLAATDTQYF. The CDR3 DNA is TGCGCCAGCAGCTTGGCCCCACTAGCCGCCACAGATACGCAGTATTTT.

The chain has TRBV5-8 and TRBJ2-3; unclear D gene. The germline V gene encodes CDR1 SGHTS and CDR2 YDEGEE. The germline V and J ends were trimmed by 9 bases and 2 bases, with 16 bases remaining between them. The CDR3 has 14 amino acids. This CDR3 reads CANKREAITDTQYF. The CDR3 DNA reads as TGTGCCAACAAGAGAGAGGCAATCACAGATACGCAGTATTTT.

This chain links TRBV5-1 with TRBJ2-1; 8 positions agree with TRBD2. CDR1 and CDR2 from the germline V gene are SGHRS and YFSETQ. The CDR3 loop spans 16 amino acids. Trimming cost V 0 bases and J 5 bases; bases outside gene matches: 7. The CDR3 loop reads CASSLVGGRTHNEQFF. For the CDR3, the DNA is TGCGCCAGCAGCTTGGTGGGCGGGAGGACTCACAATGAGCAGTTCTTC.